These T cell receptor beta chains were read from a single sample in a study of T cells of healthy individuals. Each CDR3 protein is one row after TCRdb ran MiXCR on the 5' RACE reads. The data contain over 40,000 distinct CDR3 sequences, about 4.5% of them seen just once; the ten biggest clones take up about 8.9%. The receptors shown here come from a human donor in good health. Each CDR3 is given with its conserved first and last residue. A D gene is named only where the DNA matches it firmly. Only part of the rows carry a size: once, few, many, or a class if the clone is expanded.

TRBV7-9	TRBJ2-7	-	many	CASSFVGYEQYF	TGTGCCAGCAGTTTCGTGGGATACGAGCAGTACTTC
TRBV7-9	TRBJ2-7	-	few	CASSPRDWSYEQYF	TGTGCCAGCAGCCCCCGGGACTGGAGCTACGAGCAGTACTTC
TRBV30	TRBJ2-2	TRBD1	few	CAWRTGGADTGELFF	TGTGCCTGGAGAACAGGGGGCGCGGACACCGGGGAGCTGTTTTTT
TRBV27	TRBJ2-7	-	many	CASSPWDGPYEQYF	TGTGCCAGCAGTCCCTGGGACGGACCCTACGAGCAGTACTTC
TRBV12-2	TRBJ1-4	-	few	CASRQDPGHGLVFF	TGTGCAAGTCGCCAAGACCCGGGACACGGACTGGTGTTTTTT
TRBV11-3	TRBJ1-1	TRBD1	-	CASSPGTGGRTEAFF	TGTGCCAGCAGCCCAGGGACAGGGGGTAGGACTGAAGCTTTCTTT
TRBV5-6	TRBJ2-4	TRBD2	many	CASTSLGGAKNIQYF	TGTGCCAGCACCTCCTTGGGGGGGGCCAAAAACATTCAGTACTTC
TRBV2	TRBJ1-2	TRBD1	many	CASRSGQGLIYGYTF	TGTGCCAGCAGGTCCGGACAGGGATTAATCTATGGCTACACCTTC
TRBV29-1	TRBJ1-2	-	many	CSVPGTQNYGYTF	TGCAGCGTTCCCGGGACGCAAAATTATGGCTACACCTTC
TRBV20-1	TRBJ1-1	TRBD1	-	CSAFTGAENTEAFF	TGCAGTGCTTTCACAGGGGCCGAAAACACTGAAGCTTTCTTT
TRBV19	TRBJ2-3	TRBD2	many	CASSTSRTSGRAPDTQYF	TGTGCCAGTAGTACCTCTCGGACTAGCGGGAGGGCCCCAGATACGCAGTATTTT
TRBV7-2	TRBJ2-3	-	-	CASSLYLADTQYF	TGTGCCAGCAGCCTATACCTAGCGGATACGCAGTATTTT
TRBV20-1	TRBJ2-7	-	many	CSAHPRSGPINYEQYF	TGCAGTGCTCACCCGAGGAGCGGGCCGATTAACTACGAGCAGTACTTC
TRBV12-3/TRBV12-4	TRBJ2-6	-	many	CASSSTVRSGANVLTF	TGTGCCAGCAGCTCCACAGTCCGCTCTGGGGCCAACGTCCTGACTTTC
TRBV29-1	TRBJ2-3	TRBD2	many	CSVETSGSTDTQYF	TGCAGCGTGGAAACTAGCGGGAGCACAGATACGCAGTATTTT
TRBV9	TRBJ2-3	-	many	CASSALQASTDTQYF	TGTGCCAGCAGCGCCCTCCAGGCTAGCACAGATACGCAGTATTTT
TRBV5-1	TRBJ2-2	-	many	CASSWRGNTGELFF	TGCGCCAGCAGCTGGCGGGGGAACACCGGGGAGCTGTTTTTT
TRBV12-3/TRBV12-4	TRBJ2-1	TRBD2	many	CASSPIPLAELNNEQFF	TGTGCCAGCAGTCCGATCCCCCTAGCGGAACTAAACAATGAGCAGTTCTTC
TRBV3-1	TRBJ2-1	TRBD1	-	CASSHLRGQGSNEQFF	TGTGCCAGCAGCCATCTCAGGGGGCAGGGGAGTAATGAGCAGTTCTTC
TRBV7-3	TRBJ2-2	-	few	CASSLTPGSGTGELFF	TGTGCCAGCAGCTTAACGCCAGGGTCGGGCACCGGGGAGCTGTTTTTT
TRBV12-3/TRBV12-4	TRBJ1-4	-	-	CASSSQGLGEKLFF	TGTGCCAGCAGTTCCCAGGGTCTGGGTGAAAAACTGTTTTTT
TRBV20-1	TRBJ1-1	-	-	CSARAPQGVVTEAFF	TGCAGTGCTAGAGCACCACAGGGTGTCGTCACTGAAGCTTTCTTT
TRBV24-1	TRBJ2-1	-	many	CATSGKGNDYNEQFF	TGTGCCACCAGTGGGAAGGGGAACGACTACAATGAGCAGTTCTTC
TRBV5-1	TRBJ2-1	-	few	CASSVLADFSYNEQFF	TGCGCCAGCAGCGTCTTAGCGGATTTCTCCTACAATGAGCAGTTCTTC
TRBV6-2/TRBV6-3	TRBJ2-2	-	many	CASRNVGELFF	TGTGCCAGCCGGAATGTCGGGGAGCTGTTTTTT
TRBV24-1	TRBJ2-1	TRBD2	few	CATSDLVLAGVYEQFF	TGTGCCACCAGTGATTTGGTCCTAGCGGGGGTATATGAGCAGTTCTTC
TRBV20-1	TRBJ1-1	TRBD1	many	CSAKTGWNTEAFF	TGCAGTGCTAAGACAGGGTGGAACACTGAAGCTTTCTTT
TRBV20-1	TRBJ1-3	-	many	CSAQGAGNTIYF	TGCAGTGCACAGGGTGCTGGAAACACCATATATTTT
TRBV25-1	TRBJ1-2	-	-	CASSEQGFEAYGYTF	TGTGCCAGCAGTGAACAGGGTTTTGAGGCCTATGGCTACACCTTC
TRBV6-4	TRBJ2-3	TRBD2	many	CASSRTSGGTDTQYF	TGTGCCAGCAGCCGGACTAGCGGGGGCACAGATACGCAGTATTTT
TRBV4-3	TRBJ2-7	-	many	CASSQDHTGEQYF	TGCGCCAGCAGCCAAGATCATACGGGGGAGCAGTACTTC
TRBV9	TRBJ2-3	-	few	CASSVSPDAERDTQYF	TGTGCCAGCAGCGTATCGCCAGACGCGGAGCGCGATACGCAGTATTTT
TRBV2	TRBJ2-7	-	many	CAHSRTPYEQYF	TGTGCCCACTCGAGGACCCCCTACGAGCAGTACTTC
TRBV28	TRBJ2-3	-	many	CASSPPAELTDTQYF	TGTGCCAGCAGCCCGCCAGCGGAGCTCACAGATACGCAGTATTTT
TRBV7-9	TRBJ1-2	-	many	CASSYPGEYGYTF	TGTGCCAGCAGCTACCCAGGGGAATATGGCTACACCTTC
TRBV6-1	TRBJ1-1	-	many	CASSSRMGMNTEAFF	TGTGCCAGCAGTTCCAGAATGGGCATGAACACTGAAGCTTTCTTT
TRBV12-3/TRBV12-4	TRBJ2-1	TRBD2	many	CASSPRTSVSYNEQFF	TGTGCCAGCAGTCCCCGCACTAGCGTGTCCTACAATGAGCAGTTCTTC
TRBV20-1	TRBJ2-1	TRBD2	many	CSAAGTSSYEQFF	TGCAGTGCCGCCGGGACTAGCTCTTATGAGCAGTTCTTC
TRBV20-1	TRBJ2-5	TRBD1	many	CSARQGETQYF	TGCAGTGCGAGACAGGGAGAGACCCAGTACTTC
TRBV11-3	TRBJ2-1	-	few	CASSLIGWSSRLNEQFF	TGTGCCAGCAGCTTAATCGGGTGGTCTAGCCGACTCAATGAGCAGTTCTTC
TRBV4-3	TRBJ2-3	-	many	CASSQVVVGTDTQYF	TGCGCCAGCAGCCAAGTTGTGGTGGGCACAGATACGCAGTATTTT
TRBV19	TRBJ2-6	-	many	CASWVVAYSGANVLTF	TGTGCCAGTTGGGTTGTGGCTTACTCTGGGGCCAACGTCCTGACTTTC
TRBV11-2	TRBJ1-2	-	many	CASSFDIGSYGYTF	TGTGCCAGCAGCTTTGATATAGGCTCCTATGGCTACACCTTC
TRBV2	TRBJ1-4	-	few	CASTEQGLSEKLFF	TGTGCCAGCACCGAACAGGGTTTGAGTGAAAAACTGTTTTTT
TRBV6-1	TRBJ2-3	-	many	CASSWEMSTDTQYF	TGTGCCAGCAGTTGGGAGATGAGCACAGATACGCAGTATTTT
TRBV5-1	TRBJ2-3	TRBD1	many	CASSLPGTASTDTQYF	TGCGCCAGCAGCCTACCCGGGACAGCGAGCACAGATACGCAGTATTTT
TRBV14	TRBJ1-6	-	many	CASRGIGQLRNSPLHF	TGTGCCAGCAGAGGCATTGGACAGCTGCGGAATTCACCCCTCCACTTT
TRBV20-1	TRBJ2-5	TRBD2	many	CSAPGLAGGMETQYF	TGCAGTGCTCCAGGACTAGCGGGAGGGATGGAGACCCAGTACTTC
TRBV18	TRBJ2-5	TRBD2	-	CASSASGRTETQYF	TGTGCCAGCTCAGCTAGCGGGAGGACAGAGACCCAGTACTTC
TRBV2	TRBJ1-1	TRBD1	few	CASINGQGSIEAFF	TGTGCCAGCATAAACGGACAGGGCTCGATTGAAGCTTTCTTT